Listed here are 2 T cell receptor beta chains from one sample, sequenced in a study of blood T cell repertoires in COVID-19. Profiling relied on immunoSEQ multiplex PCR, and the TCRdb table lists in-frame clones only, not all of them. The sample carries 100,000 to 120,000 clones, about 76% recorded once. The sample taken for sequencing was peripheral blood. These receptors were obtained from a man at least 80 years old with acute or convalescent COVID-19.

This rearrangement joins TRBV19 to TRBJ1-2, with D perhaps TRBD1 (6 bases). The germline V gene encodes CDR1 LNHDA and CDR2 SQIVND (reference sequence). Trimming left V 2 bases short and J 6 bases short, with 25 bases between. The CDR3 runs to 18 residues. The CDR3 region has the DNA TGTGCCAGTAGTATAAAAGCCAGGGACGGCTGGGGGCCTGATGGCTACACCTTC. The encoded protein is CASSIKARDGWGPDGYTF.

The CDR3 protein is CASSSRDREETQYF. The DNA for the CDR3 is TGTGCCAGCAGCTCTCGGGACAGGGAAGAGACCCAGTACTTC. The chain employs TRBV3-1 (or the pseudogene TRBV3-2) and TRBJ2-5, with 9 positions matching TRBD1. The CDR3 contains 14 residues. V was pared by 5 bases and J by 3 bases, with 4 bases of the junction left unmatched. The V gene's germline CDR1 is LGHDT and CDR2 YNNKEL (reference sequence).